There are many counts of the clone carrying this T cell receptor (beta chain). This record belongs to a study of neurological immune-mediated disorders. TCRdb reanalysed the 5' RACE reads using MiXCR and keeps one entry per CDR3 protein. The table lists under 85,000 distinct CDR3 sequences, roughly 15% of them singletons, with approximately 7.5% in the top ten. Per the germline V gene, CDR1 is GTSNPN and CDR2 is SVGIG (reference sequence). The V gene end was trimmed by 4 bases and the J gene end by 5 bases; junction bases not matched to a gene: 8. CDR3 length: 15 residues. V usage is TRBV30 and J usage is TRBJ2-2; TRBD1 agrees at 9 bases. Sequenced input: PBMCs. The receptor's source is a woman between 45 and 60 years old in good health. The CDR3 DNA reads TGTGCCTGGACCCCAGACAGGGGGTTAACCGGGGAGCTGTTTTTT. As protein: CAWTPDRGLTGELFF. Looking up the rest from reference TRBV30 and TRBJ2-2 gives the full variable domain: SQTIHQWPATLVQPVGSPLSLECTVEGTSNPNLYWYRQAAGRGLQLLFYSVGIGQISSEVPQNLSASRPQDRQFILSSKKLLLSDSGFYLCAWTPDRGLTGELFFGEGSRLTVL.